These 23 T cell receptor beta chains originate from one sample sequenced in a study of T cells in Graves' hyperthyroidism and ophthalmopathy. Researchers amplified the TCR beta CDR3 regions from RNA transcripts. First-round RT-PCR targeting the TCR CDR3 was performed with the HTBI primer set. TCRdb re-analysed the multiplex PCR reads in MiXCR, keeping a single row per CDR3 protein. Here the sample spans about 480,000 distinct CDR3 sequences, approximately 15% being singletons. The material sequenced was blood. Source of these receptors: a woman under 30 with Graves' hyperthyroidism.

The chain combines TRBV19 with TRBJ1-3; D is ambiguous. The germline gives CDR1 LNHDA, CDR2 SQIVND (reference sequence). Trimming pared 5 bases from V and 0 bases from J, leaving 11 bases between. This CDR3 is built from 15 residues. The CDR3 reads CASSDTASSGNTIYF. Written as DNA, the CDR3 is TGTGCCAGTAGTGATACAGCGAGCTCTGGAAACACCATATATTTT.

This clonotype was seen ten or more times. The V call is TRBV24-1, the J call TRBJ2-5; the D call may be TRBD1 or TRBD2 (6 bases each). Germline CDR1 reads KGHDR; CDR2 reads SFDVKD. The CDR3 runs to 16 residues. The V end lost 4 bases, the J end lost 5 bases, and 19 bases lay between the germline ends. DNA for the CDR3: TGTGCCACCAGTGAACCCACCCGGACGGGGGCTGAGACCCAGTACTTC. Amino acid sequence: CATSEPTRTGAETQYF.

This clonotype showed up just a few times. V is TRBV12-3 or TRBV12-4 and J is TRBJ1-2; D is perhaps TRBD1 (6 bases). The length of the CDR3 is 14 residues. V was clipped by 3 bases and J by 4 bases, with 12 bases between them. The CDR3 nucleotides read TGTGCCAGCAGTTTGGGGGGCTGGGGCTATGGCTACACCTTC. Translating gives CASSLGGWGYGYTF.

Ten or more counts support this clonotype. In nucleotides, the CDR3 is TGTGCCAGTAGTATAGATTTTAGGAGAACCTCCTACAATGAGCAGTTCTTC. Protein product: CASSIDFRRTSYNEQFF. The rearrangement links TRBV19 to TRBJ2-1; D is unresolved. V lost 0 bases and J lost 0, with 12 bases in between. The CDR3 has 17 residues. Germline V gene data show CDR1 as LNHDA and CDR2 as SQIVND (reference sequence). The variable domain in full, with the rest retrieved from reference TRBV19 and TRBJ2-1, is DGGITQSPKYLFRKEGQNVTLSCEQNLNHDAMYWYRQDPGQGLRLIYYSQIVNDFQKGDIAEGYSVSREKKESFPLTVTSAQKNPTAFYLCASSIDFRRTSYNEQFFGPGTRLTVL.

As regards this clonotype: The germline gene is not matched at one end of the junction; a read error may be the cause. The chain uses TRBV20-1 and TRBJ1-5, with D unresolved. The germline V gene has CDR1 DFQATT and CDR2 SNEGSKA (reference sequence). CDR3 length: 12 residues. The CDR3 DNA reads as TGCAGTGCTTCAGAAACCAATCAGCCCAAGCATTTC. The encoded protein is CSASETNQPKHF.

This clonotype has just a few counts. The chain combines TRBV19 with TRBJ2-6; D is unresolved. The CDR3 extends over 15 amino acids. Germline CDR1 and CDR2: LNHDA and SQIVND (reference sequence). V lost 7 bases, J lost 0 bases, and 10 bases lay in between. As DNA, the CDR3 is TGTGCCAGTAAGATAAGTAGCTCTGGGGCCAACGTCCTGACTTTC. This gives the protein CASKISSSGANVLTF. Based on the CDR3 plus reference TRBV19 and TRBJ2-6, the full variable domain is DGGITQSPKYLFRKEGQNVTLSCEQNLNHDAMYWYRQDPGQGLRLIYYSQIVNDFQKGDIAEGYSVSREKKESFPLTVTSAQKNPTAFYLCASKISSSGANVLTFGAGSRLTVL.

This clonotype was found a few times. This rearrangement joins TRBV29-1 to TRBJ2-7; 7 bases agree with TRBD2. The CDR3 has 12 amino acids. Per germline, CDR1 SQVTM and CDR2 ANQGSEA. Trimming took 3 bases from V and 3 from J; bases not matched to a gene: 2. The CDR3 here is CSVEVAGYEQYV. CDR3 bases: TGCAGCGTTGAGGTAGCGGGCTACGAGCAGTACGTC.

This clonotype has only a few counts. This may be a read error: a much more frequent sequence differs by one nucleotide. V is TRBV18 and J is TRBJ2-6; 8 bases map to TRBD2. V lost 1 base and J lost 0; bases outside the gene matches: 5. Germline V CDR1 and CDR2: KGHSH, LQKENI. The CDR3 is 18 residues long. CDR3 loop: CASSPLGLAGSGANVLTF. The CDR3 bases are TGTGCCAGCTCACCACTCGGGCTAGCGGGCTCTGGGGCCAACGTCCTGACTTTC.

This clonotype was observed many times. The V and J genes are TRBV5-1 and TRBJ2-7; weak D call: TRBD2 (5 bases). The CDR3 loop spans 15 amino acids. Trimming cost V 5 bases and J 1 base, with 16 bases left between them. Germline V lookup: CDR1 SGHRS, CDR2 YFSETQ. CDR3 in amino acids: CASRGRAEKSYEQYF. CDR3 DNA: TGCGCCAGCAGGGGGAGAGCGGAAAAATCCTACGAGCAGTACTTC.

The J gene is TRBJ1-2, the V gene TRBV5-1, with D unresolved. CDR1 and CDR2 (germline): SGHRS, YFSETQ. The CDR3 spans 13 residues. Trimming removed 4 bases at V and 8 bases at J, with 15 bases between. The CDR3 loop is CASSPGSLGGYTF. CDR3 DNA sequence: TGCGCCAGCAGCCCCGGATCCCTGGGCGGCTACACCTTC.

In its sample, this clonotype was seen many times. J is TRBJ1-2 and V is TRBV18; 10 bases line up with TRBD1. The CDR3 has 18 residues. CDR1 and CDR2 from the germline V gene are KGHSH and LQKENI. Unmatched junction bases numbered 18, after V lost 5 bases and J lost 6 bases. This CDR3 reads CASSSTGTGVLFLDGYTF. The CDR3 nucleotides read TGTGCCAGCTCATCCACCGGGACAGGGGTTCTCTTTCTGGATGGCTACACCTTC.

This clonotype was counted at least ten times. V is TRBV19 and J is TRBJ2-3, with TRBD2 identical over 10 bases. Germline-derived CDR1 and CDR2 are LNHDA and SQIVND (reference sequence). There are 16 residues in the CDR3. The V gene end was trimmed by 5 bases and the J gene end by 5 bases; junction bases not matched to a gene: 10. CDR3 DNA: TGTGCCAGTAGTTCCGTAGCGGGAGGATTACTAGATACGCAGTATTTT. Amino acid sequence: CASSSVAGGLLDTQYF.

The gene calls are TRBV5-5 and TRBJ2-7; the match to TRBD2 covers 10 bases. V shed 3 bases, J shed 3 bases, and the junction held 6 bases outside the gene matches. The CDR3 has 15 amino acids. Germline lookup yields CDR1 SGHKS and CDR2 YYEKEE (reference sequence). The CDR3 DNA reads TGTGCCAGCAGCTCCGACGGGACTAGCGTCTACGAGCAGTACGTC. It yields the protein CASSSDGTSVYEQYV.

Regarding this clonotype: At one of its ends the junction is not consistent with the germline gene, which may arise from a read error. The gene calls are TRBV5-4 and TRBJ2-1; a weak D match, TRBD2 (6 bases). Germline V gene sequence: CDR1 SGHNT, CDR2 YYREEE (reference sequence). The CDR3 runs 16 residues. DNA of the CDR3: TGTGCCAGCAGTTTGGCAGGTAGCGGTCGCTACAATGAGCAGTTCTTC. Translated, it gives CASSLAGSGRYNEQFF.

This clonotype was counted many times. The chain is built from TRBV24-1 and TRBJ2-7; TRBD2 matches 8 bases. Germline CDR1 KGHDR, CDR2 SFDVKD. V dropped 9 bases and J dropped 6; count of bases not matched to a gene: 18. The CDR3 sequence is 16 residues long. CDR3 coding DNA: TGTGCCACCTCAACCCCGGGGGGGGAACGGACCTCCGAGCAGTACTTC. It codes for CATSTPGGERTSEQYF.

J is TRBJ1-2 and V is TRBV19, with D possibly being TRBD1 (6 bases). The CDR3 covers 14 residues. Looked up from germline, CDR1 is LNHDA and CDR2 is SQIVND (reference sequence). V dropped 4 bases and J dropped 5 bases, with 14 bases sitting between them. The CDR3 sequence is CASSNFGGQYGYTF. In DNA form, the CDR3 reads TGTGCCAGTAGTAATTTCGGGGGCCAATATGGCTACACCTTC.

This chain joins TRBV3-1 and TRBJ2-1, with 10 bases aligning to TRBD2. Germline V gives CDR1 LGHDT, CDR2 YNNKEL (reference sequence). Germline trimming cut 3 bases from V and 6 bases from J; bases unmatched to any gene: 8. This CDR3 is 16 amino acids long. The CDR3 DNA reads as TGTGCCAGCAGCCAGGGGGTAGCGGGAGGAGGCAATGAGCAGTTCTTC. It is translated as CASSQGVAGGGNEQFF.

This clonotype showed up just a few times. J is TRBJ2-1 and V is TRBV6-5; D not resolved. Trimming cost V 1 base and J 5 bases, with 12 bases left between them. Germline CDR1 reads MNHEY; CDR2 reads SVGAGI. The CDR3 spans 15 residues. Here the CDR3 reads CASSYLAAGDNEQFF. The CDR3 bases are TGTGCCAGCAGTTACTTGGCGGCAGGCGACAATGAGCAGTTCTTC.

Turning to this clonotype: Germline and junction disagree at one end, which may indicate a read error. The chain combines TRBV5-8 with TRBJ1-1; possibly TRBD1 for D (5 bases). The CDR3 length is 13 residues. CDR1 is SGHTS, CDR2 YDEGEE, per germline. CDR3 protein: CASSRGTNAEAFF. In DNA form, the CDR3 reads TGTGCCAGCAGCCGAGGGACGAACGCTGAAGCTTTCTTT.

This clonotype was counted many times. V and J are TRBV11-3 and TRBJ2-3; 10 nucleotides agree with TRBD2. Trimming at V came to 3 bases and at J to 2 bases, leaving 8 bases not matched to a gene. The CDR3 loop spans 17 amino acids. Germline loops: CDR1 SGHNT, CDR2 YENEEA. For the CDR3, the DNA is TGTGCCAGCAGCTTTATGGGACTAGCGACCTCCACAGATACGCAGTATTTT. It encodes CASSFMGLATSTDTQYF.

Many counts were recorded for this clonotype. The J gene is TRBJ1-2, the V gene TRBV30; D perhaps matches TRBD1 (5 bases). V lost 1 base and J lost 0, with 9 bases in between. Germline lookup yields CDR1 GTSNPN and CDR2 SVGIG (reference sequence). The CDR3 covers 14 residues. This CDR3 is CAWSAGRTNYGYTF. CDR3 in DNA: TGTGCCTGGAGTGCAGGGAGAACTAACTATGGCTACACCTTC.

This clonotype was seen repeatedly, ten times or more. The rearrangement links TRBV20-1 to TRBJ2-3, with TRBD2 matching 9 bases. Trimming removed 2 bases from V and 2 bases from J; junction bases left unmatched: 8. The germline V gene has CDR1 DFQATT and CDR2 SNEGSKA (reference sequence). The CDR3 contains 16 residues. CDR3 in DNA: TGCAGTGCTAGACCTCCGGGACTAGCACTCACAGATACGCAGTATTTT. Its protein product is CSARPPGLALTDTQYF.

There are many counts of this clonotype. DNA of the CDR3: TGTGCCAGCAGTCGTACCGGGACTAGCGTAAATGAGCAGTTCTTC. Protein sequence: CASSRTGTSVNEQFF. J is TRBJ2-1 and V is TRBV2, with TRBD2 matching 10 bases. Germline V gives CDR1 SNHLY, CDR2 FYNNEI. V shed 5 bases and J 7 bases; nucleotides not matched to a gene: 8. The CDR3 is 15 residues long.